The clone carrying this T cell receptor (beta chain) came up many times. Its antigen is not known. The CDR3 loop spans 11 amino acids. In germline, CDR1 is SGHAT, CDR2 FQDESV (reference sequence). Trimming shortened V by 3 bases and J by 0 bases, and 0 bases separated the two germline ends. Unique molecular identifiers were added to individual cDNA molecules. TCRdb passed the 5' RACE reads through MiXCR, listing each CDR3 protein once. The table shows 75,000 to 100,000 distinct CDR3 sequences, with 14% occurring only once. This entry comes from a study of early T cells in non-severe SARS-CoV-2 infection. Study details: Sequenced material consisted of bulk RNA (from unsorted whole blood), and chains were unpaired.

Study-wide points: Anti-spike CD8 responses were favored in VDJdb matching, and private and CD4 specificities were missed.

The genes are TRBV11-1 and TRBJ2-7, with D uncertain. This clonotype was sampled from an adult who was a healthcare worker with PCR-confirmed SARS-CoV-2 infection or an uninfected control (not recorded which). The specimen was whole blood. The CDR3 nucleotides read TGTGCCAGCAGCTTCTCCTACGAGCAGTACTTC. Amino acid sequence: CASSFSYEQYF. Together with reference TRBV11-1 and TRBJ2-7, the CDR3 gives the full variable domain: EAEVAQSPRYKITEKSQAVAFWCDPISGHATLYWYRQILGQGPELLVQFQDESVVDDSQLPKDRFSAERLKGVDSTLKIQPAELGDSAMYLCASSFSYEQYFGPGTRLTVT.